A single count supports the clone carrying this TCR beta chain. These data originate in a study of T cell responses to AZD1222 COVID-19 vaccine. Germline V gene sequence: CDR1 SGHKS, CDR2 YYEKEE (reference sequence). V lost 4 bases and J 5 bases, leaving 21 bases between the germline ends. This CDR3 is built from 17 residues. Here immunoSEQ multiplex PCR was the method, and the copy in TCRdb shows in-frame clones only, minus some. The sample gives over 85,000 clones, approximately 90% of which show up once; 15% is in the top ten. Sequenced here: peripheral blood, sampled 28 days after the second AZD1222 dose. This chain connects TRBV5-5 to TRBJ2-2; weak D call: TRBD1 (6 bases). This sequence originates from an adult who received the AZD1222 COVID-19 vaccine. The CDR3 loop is CASSPDGGWGLTGELFF. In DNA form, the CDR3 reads TGTGCCAGCAGCCCGGATGGGGGCTGGGGATTAACCGGGGAGCTGTTTTTT.